Shown below are 28 T cell receptor beta chains from a single sample sequenced in a study of identical twins' blood T cells. Using its own MiXCR run on the 5' RACE reads, TCRdb lists one record per CDR3 protein. The top ten hold 5.5% to 6.5% of the sample, which has fewer than 450,000 distinct CDR3 sequences, about 28% seen once. Sequenced: PBMCs. The receptors were sampled from a woman aged 18 to 50 in good health.

This clonotype was seen a handful of times. The chain is built from TRBV20-1 and TRBJ2-1; 7 nucleotides agree with TRBD2. Unmatched junction bases numbered 6, after V lost 4 bases and J lost 3 bases. CDR1 is DFQATT and CDR2 is SNEGSKA in the germline V gene (reference sequence). This CDR3 is 14 amino acids long. The CDR3 region is CSAKRTRSYNEQFF. CDR3 in DNA: TGCAGTGCTAAGAGGACTAGGAGCTACAATGAGCAGTTCTTC.

Many counts were recorded for this clonotype. V and J are TRBV20-1 and TRBJ1-2; 8 bases map to TRBD1. The CDR3 spans 13 residues. Germline CDR1 and CDR2: DFQATT and SNEGSKA (reference sequence). With 4 bases clipped from V and 5 bases from J, the junction kept 6 bases outside the gene matches. CDR3 region: CSATTGGIYGYTF. In DNA, the CDR3 is TGCAGTGCTACAACAGGGGGGATTTATGGCTACACCTTC.

In nucleotides, the CDR3 is TGTGCCAGTAGGGTGACTTATGGTGAGCAGTTCTTC. Protein product: CASRVTYGEQFF. The chain joins TRBV19 to TRBJ2-1, with D unresolved. The CDR3 is 12 amino acids. Looked up from germline, CDR1 is LNHDA and CDR2 is SQIVND (reference sequence). Trimming left V 6 bases short and J 9 bases short, with 12 bases between.

This clonotype was seen a handful of times. The chain employs TRBV7-9 and TRBJ1-2; a possible D gene is TRBD1 (6 bases). V lost 6 bases, J lost 14 bases, and 28 bases lay in between. The CDR3 length is 15 residues. From germline, CDR1 is SEHNR and CDR2 FQNEAQ (reference sequence). The CDR3 loop reads CASSSSISQGLLWTF. CDR3 sequence (DNA): TGTGCCAGCAGTTCCTCGATCAGTCAGGGGCTCTTGTGGACCTTC.

For this clonotype: At one of its ends the junction is not consistent with the germline gene, which may arise from a read error. The chain couples TRBV7-2 to TRBJ2-1; 11 nucleotides agree with TRBD2. CDR1 SGHTA and CDR2 FQGNSA come from the germline V gene. The CDR3 loop spans 18 amino acids. The CDR3 sequence is CAGSLRWASGGNYNEQFF. CDR3 bases: TGTGCCGGCAGCCTCCGATGGGCTAGCGGGGGGAACTACAATGAGCAGTTCTTC. The variable domain in full, completed from reference TRBV7-2 and TRBJ2-1, reads GAGVSQSPSNKVTEKGKDVELRCDPISGHTALYWYRQSLGQGLEFLIYFQGNSAPDKSGLPSDRFSAERTGGSVSTLTIQRTQQEDSAVYLCAGSLRWASGGNYNEQFFGPGTRLTVL.

The chain links TRBV6-1 to TRBJ1-1; no firm D call. Trimming cost V 3 bases and J 6 bases, with 11 bases left between them. This CDR3 spans 13 amino acids. Germline loops: CDR1 MNHNS, CDR2 SASEGT. CDR3 protein: CASSDRHRAEAFF. CDR3 coding DNA: TGTGCCAGCAGTGACCGGCACCGGGCTGAAGCTTTCTTT.

This rearrangement joins TRBV11-3 to TRBJ2-7; perhaps D is TRBD1 or TRBD2 (5 bases each). The V end was cut by 6 bases, the J end by 7 bases, with 19 bases between. CDR3 length equals 14 residues. Germline CDR1 and CDR2: SGHNT and YENEEA. CDR3 sequence (DNA): TGTGCCAGCAGACGCACCGGGACGGCCGGAGAGCAGTACTTC. The encoded protein is CASRRTGTAGEQYF. Supplemented by reference TRBV11-3 and TRBJ2-7, the full variable domain reads EAGVVQSPRYKIIEKKQPVAFWCNPISGHNTLYWYLQNLGQGPELLIRYENEEAVDDSQLPKDRFSAERLKGVDSTLKIQPAELGDSAVYLCASRRTGTAGEQYFGPGTRLTVT.

The J gene is TRBJ2-2, the V gene TRBV5-1; possibly TRBD1 for D (6 bases). Between the trimmed V and J ends, which lost 0 bases and 4 bases, there was a span of 16 bases. The germline V gene has CDR1 SGHRS and CDR2 YFSETQ. CDR3 length equals 17 residues. The CDR3 sequence: CASSLDVDRLSTGELFF. In nucleotides, the CDR3 is TGCGCCAGCAGCTTGGACGTAGACAGGTTGAGCACCGGGGAGCTGTTTTTT.

The table lists this clonotype with a few counts. CDR3 residues: CASSFTHLTGELFF. CDR3 sequence (DNA): TGTGCCAGCAGTTTTACTCATCTCACCGGGGAGCTGTTTTTT. The J gene is TRBJ2-2, the V gene TRBV12-3 or TRBV12-4, with no clear D. The CDR3 length is 14 residues. Trimming left V 3 bases short and J 4 bases short, with 9 bases between.

V is TRBV9 and J is TRBJ1-1, with TRBD1 matching 7 bases. V was clipped by 4 bases and J by 0 bases; unmatched bases: 6. This CDR3 has 15 amino acids. The germline gives CDR1 SGDLS, CDR2 YYNGEE. CDR3 protein: CASSPRTGMNTEAFF. DNA for the CDR3: TGTGCCAGCAGCCCCCGGACAGGCATGAACACTGAAGCTTTCTTT.

The J gene is TRBJ2-2, the V gene TRBV28; TRBD2 agrees at 12 bases. The trim removed 5 bases at V and 5 bases at J, leaving 6 bases unmatched. CDR3 size: 16 residues. The germline gives CDR1 MDHEN, CDR2 SYDVKM. The CDR3 DNA reads TGTGCCAGCAGTCCCCTAGGGACTAGCGGGACCGGGGAGCTGTTTTTT. Its protein product is CASSPLGTSGTGELFF.

This clonotype was observed a few times. The CDR3, as DNA: TGTGCCAGCACTGACGGTTCCTACGAGCAGTACTTC. This codes for CASTDGSYEQYF. The chain uses TRBV6-2 or TRBV6-3 and TRBJ2-7, with D hard to call. Deletions cut 7 bases from V and 1 base from J, with 8 bases between. This CDR3 has 12 residues. Germline V gives CDR1 MNHEY, CDR2 SVGEGT.

A remark on this clonotype: This may come from a read error, since a much larger clone is one base off. The chain has TRBV7-7 and TRBJ2-3; 8 bases line up with TRBD2. This CDR3 has 15 residues. From germline, CDR1 is SSHAT and CDR2 FNYEAQ (reference sequence). The CDR3 coding sequence is TGTGCCAGCAGCTTAGGACTAGCGACCACAGGTACGCAGTATTTT. Translation gives CASSLGLATTGTQYF.

This chain uses TRBV6-5 with TRBJ1-5; D may be TRBD1 (5 bases). V gave up 2 bases and J gave up 5 bases, with 10 bases separating them. The CDR3 has 14 amino acids. CDR1 is MNHEY and CDR2 is SVGAGI in the germline V gene. The CDR3 DNA reads as TGTGCCAGCAGTTACCTAGGGGTTCATCAGCCCCAGCATTTT. This codes for CASSYLGVHQPQHF.

To note about this clonotype: One end of the junction varies from germline; a read error may be responsible. This chain uses TRBV10-3 with TRBJ2-2, with a tentative D call TRBD2 (5 bases). This CDR3 region has 15 residues. Germline lookup yields CDR1 ENHRY and CDR2 SYGVKD. Here the CDR3 DNA reads TGTGCCATCAGTGATCCGCGAGCGAACACCGGGGATCTGTTTTTT. This codes for CAISDPRANTGDLFF.

This clonotype was picked up many times. This chain links TRBV20-1 with TRBJ2-1; D may match TRBD1 or TRBD2 (5 bases each). Germline V gene sequence: CDR1 DFQATT, CDR2 SNEGSKA (reference sequence). This CDR3 spans 14 amino acids. Deletions cut 5 bases from V and 6 bases from J, with 17 bases between. CDR3 sequence: CSAWDRRASNEQFF. CDR3 in DNA: TGCAGTGCTTGGGACCGAAGGGCCTCCAATGAGCAGTTCTTC.

The table lists this clonotype with a count of one. The chain uses TRBV9 and TRBJ1-1; the match to TRBD1 covers 9 bases. The CDR3 runs to 14 residues. CDR1 and CDR2 (germline): SGDLS, YYNGEE. Germline trimming cut 3 bases from V and 5 bases from J; bases unmatched to any gene: 5. DNA of the CDR3: TGTGCCAGCAGCGGCGAACAGGGGGCAACTGAAGCTTTCTTT. It specifies CASSGEQGATEAFF.

This clonotype turned up a few times. V and J are TRBV7-8 and TRBJ2-4, with D possibly matching TRBD1 (6 bases). Germline values: CDR1 SGHVS, CDR2 FQNEAQ. Trimming took 4 bases from V and 1 from J, leaving 14 bases between them. The CDR3 is 16 amino acids. The CDR3 DNA reads as TGTGCCAGCAGCTCTTCTTGGACAGACGCCAAAAACATTCAGTACTTC. This gives the protein CASSSSWTDAKNIQYF.

There are a few counts of this clonotype. DNA for the CDR3: TGTGCCAGCAGCCCGACCGGCGTGGGAAAGTTCTTC. This translates into CASSPTGVGKFF. This chain joins TRBV7-9 and TRBJ2-1, with D uncertain. Trimming removed 5 bases at V and 14 bases at J, with 16 bases between. CDR1 and CDR2 from the germline V gene are SEHNR and FQNEAQ (reference sequence). This CDR3 spans 12 amino acids.

The chain joins TRBV20-1 to TRBJ2-7; D remains ambiguous. Germline V gives CDR1 DFQATT, CDR2 SNEGSKA (reference sequence). V lost 3 bases and J lost 1, with 7 bases in between. CDR3 length: 12 amino acids. DNA for the CDR3: TGCAGTGCTAGCTCCCCGTCCTACGAGCAGTACTTC. This gives the protein CSASSPSYEQYF.

This clonotype was picked up a small number of times. The chain couples TRBV29-1 to TRBJ2-3, with D unresolved. Trimming removed 3 bases from V and 4 bases from J, with 5 bases in between. This CDR3 is built from 11 residues. Germline V gene lookup returns CDR1 SQVTM and CDR2 ANQGSEA. The CDR3 region has the DNA TGCAGCGTTGAGCGGCCAGATACGCAGTATTTT. Residues: CSVERPDTQYF.

The table lists this clonotype with a few counts. This chain connects TRBV9 to TRBJ1-1, with a weak D call TRBD1 (6 bases). This CDR3 has 15 amino acids. Germline-derived CDR1 and CDR2 are SGDLS and YYNGEE. The germline V and J ends were trimmed by 0 bases and 0 bases, with 9 bases remaining between them. CDR3 sequence (DNA): TGTGCCAGCAGCGTAGGGGACAACATGAACACTGAAGCTTTCTTT. This encodes CASSVGDNMNTEAFF.

Concerning this clonotype itself: A much larger clone sits a single nucleotide away, making a read error possible. The chain recombines TRBV9 with TRBJ1-1; maybe TRBD1 (5 bases). This CDR3 region has 15 residues. The germline V gene encodes CDR1 SGDLS and CDR2 YYNGEE. In nucleotides, the CDR3 is TGTGCCAACAGCGTAGGGGTCGCGATCGGGACTGAAGCTTTCTTT. Translation: CANSVGVAIGTEAFF.

The chain combines TRBV29-1 with TRBJ2-7; D possibly corresponds to TRBD2 (5 bases). V was shortened by 3 bases and J by 5 bases, with 8 bases between the two germline ends. This CDR3 has 11 residues. CDR1 and CDR2 (germline): SQVTM, ANQGSEA. CDR3 protein: CSVDVGDEQYF. In DNA form, the CDR3 reads TGCAGCGTTGATGTGGGAGACGAGCAGTACTTC.

Comments on this clonotype: Its ends do not fully match the called genes, so a read error is possible. The chain joins TRBV20-1 to TRBJ1-4; 7 nucleotides match TRBD1. In germline, CDR1 is DFQATT, CDR2 SNEGSKA (reference sequence). The CDR3 totals 12 residues. CDR3 amino acids: CSARVSGDRVGF. The CDR3 nucleotides read TGCAGTGCTAGGGTATCAGGCGACAGGGTAGGGTTT.

This clonotype appeared a few times. The rearrangement uses TRBV9 and TRBJ1-1, with 7 bases fitting TRBD1. CDR1 SGDLS and CDR2 YYNGEE come from the germline V gene. Germline trimming cut 3 bases from V and 1 base from J; bases unmatched to any gene: 6. This CDR3 contains 15 residues. CDR3 sequence: CASSERGTENTEAFF. DNA for the CDR3: TGTGCCAGCAGCGAAAGAGGGACAGAGAACACTGAAGCTTTCTTT.

This clonotype turned up a few times. The V and J genes are TRBV29-1 and TRBJ2-1; 13 bases are a match to TRBD2. V was clipped by 6 bases and J by 4 bases; unmatched bases: 9. Germline assignment: CDR1 SQVTM and CDR2 ANQGSEA. CDR3 length equals 16 residues. The CDR3 sequence is CSVPLSGLAGYNEQFF. CDR3 DNA sequence: TGCAGCGTCCCCTTATCGGGACTAGCGGGATACAATGAGCAGTTCTTC.

The chain links TRBV20-1 to TRBJ2-3, with 13 bases fitting TRBD2. Germline CDR1 is DFQATT and CDR2 is SNEGSKA (reference sequence). This CDR3 contains 18 residues. J was trimmed by 2 bases and V by 4 bases; bases with no gene match: 12. DNA for the CDR3: TGCAGTGCTAAAGGACCGGGACTAGCGGGATTCTTCACAGATACGCAGTATTTT. Its protein is CSAKGPGLAGFFTDTQYF.